This T cell receptor beta chain was captured in a study of T cell repertoires in cytomegalovirus infection. Study-level background: The public TCR beta signatures pointed to both CMV infection and matching HLA type. Study results and limitations: CMV-specific TCR beta clonotypes restricted by HLA-C were the ones dominating the ex vivo response.

In regard to this clonotype: The antigen remains unidentified.

TCRdb used MiXCR to reprocess the reads, holding one entry per CDR3 protein. The table has around 200,000 distinct CDR3 sequences, 17% seen once. The junction had 7 bases not matched to a gene; V was cut back by 6 bases and J by 3 bases. CDR1 is MNHNY, CDR2 SVGAGI, per germline (reference sequence). The CDR3 is 14 amino acids. The sequence derives from a human donor in good health (CMV status not recorded). Some clones in this sample may be carry-over from other donors' samples. The chain uses TRBV6-6 and TRBJ1-1, with 7 bases lining up with TRBD1. Sequenced: CD8+ T cells from PBMCs. DNA for the CDR3: TGTGCCAGCAGGCCCAGGGGGAGGGACACTGAAGCTTTCTTT. This codes for CASRPRGRDTEAFF.